This T cell receptor (beta chain) derives from a study of blood T cell repertoires in COVID-19. Profiled with immunoSEQ multiplex PCR; TCRdb holds only in-frame clones, not every one. The profile shows 400,000 or so clones, 90% of them singletons. Germline CDR1 MDHEN, CDR2 SYDVKM. This CDR3 contains 14 residues. Trimming cost V 4 bases and J 4 bases, with 13 bases left between them. Sequencing used PBMCs or T cells enriched from blood (not recorded which). The receptor comes from a man aged 18-30 years who had recovered from COVID-19. V usage is TRBV28 and J usage is TRBJ1-1; D is ambiguous. In nucleotides, the CDR3 is TGTGCCAGCAGTTGGCCGGACGGGAGCACTGAAGCTTTCTTT. Translating gives CASSWPDGSTEAFF.